The rows below give T cell receptor beta chains drawn from one sample of a study of cytomegalovirus exposure and HLA in healthy donors. Method: immunoSEQ multiplex PCR; TCRdb's copy keeps in-frame clones and lacks some. The sample includes more than 45,000 clones, roughly 80% of them seen just once. The sequencing input was PBMCs. These receptors all stem from a middle-aged woman in good health and CMV-seropositive. CDR3s include the opening cysteine and the closing phenylalanine or tryptophan. The order of the fields is CDR3 protein, CDR3 DNA, J gene, D gene, V gene, clone size, CDR3 length. D genes are given only for firm matches. Not all rows give a size; the values are once, few, many and, for expanded clones, a class.

CASSSSDSSLGEQYF TGTGCCAGCAGCTCATCGGACAGCAGCTTGGGCGAGCAGTACTTC TRBJ2-7 NA TRBV9 NA 15
CASTDRGTGELFF TGTGCCAGCACGGACAGGGGGACCGGGGAGCTGTTTTTT TRBJ2-2 TRBD1 TRBV2 NA 13
CASSLGRGGVETQYF TGTGCCAGCAGCTTAGGGAGGGGCGGGGTGGAGACCCAGTACTTC TRBJ2-5 NA TRBV11-2 NA 15
CASSRLTGGADTQYF TGTGCCAGCAGCAGACTGACAGGGGGCGCAGATACGCAGTATTTT TRBJ2-3 TRBD1 TRBV7-6 NA 15
CASSLPQEYGYTF TGTGCCAGCAGCCTACCACAGGAATATGGCTACACCTTC TRBJ1-2 NA TRBV6-6 once 13
CASSSRQLSNTEAFF TGTGCCAGCAGCTCCCGACAGCTTTCCAACACTGAAGCTTTCTTT TRBJ1-1 NA TRBV11-2 NA 15
CASKSVAKNIQYF TGTGCCAGCAAGTCGGTAGCCAAAAACATTCAGTACTTC TRBJ2-4 NA TRBV6-5 NA 13
CASSVAEGGYEQYF TGTGCCAGCAGCGTAGCAGAAGGAGGCTACGAGCAGTACTTC TRBJ2-7 NA TRBV9 NA 14
CASSLAPGLNLYEQYF TGCGCCAGCAGCTTGGCCCCCGGACTAAACCTATACGAGCAGTACTTC TRBJ2-7 NA TRBV5-1 NA 16
CASGTGRLYEQYF TGTGCCAGCGGGACAGGTAGGCTCTACGAGCAGTACTTC TRBJ2-7 TRBD1 TRBV11-2 NA 13
CASTWTENTEAFF TGTGCCAGCACCTGGACTGAGAACACTGAAGCTTTCTTT TRBJ1-1 NA TRBV2 NA 13
CASSLGQGVNQPQHF TGTGCCAGCAGCTTGGGACAGGGTGTGAATCAGCCCCAGCATTTT TRBJ1-5 TRBD1 TRBV6-5 NA 15
CASSFGGDEKLFF TGTGCCAGCAGCTTTGGGGGGGACGAAAAACTGTTTTTT TRBJ1-4 NA TRBV5-6 once 13
CASSTGTSGLETQYF TGTGCCAGCAGCACCGGGACTAGCGGCTTGGAGACCCAGTACTTC TRBJ2-5 TRBD2 TRBV7-3 few 15
CASSVLVMNEQFF TGTGCCAGCAGTGTCCTAGTTATGAATGAGCAGTTCTTC TRBJ2-1 NA TRBV25-1 NA 13
CASSPGGGGSNQPQHF TGCGCCAGCAGCCCCGGCGGGGGCGGGAGCAATCAGCCCCAGCATTTT TRBJ1-5 NA TRBV5-1 few 16
CASSLTPAAPLHF TGTGCCAGCAGCTTAACTCCGGCGGCACCCCTCCACTTT TRBJ1-6 NA TRBV7-8 NA 13
CASSWGTGNEQYF TGTGCCAGCAGCTGGGGGACAGGGAACGAGCAGTACTTC TRBJ2-7 TRBD1 TRBV5-6 few 13
CASSPAGVGQPQHF TGCGCCAGCAGCCCGGCCGGGGTTGGTCAGCCCCAGCATTTT TRBJ1-5 NA TRBV5-1 NA 14
CASSPRDFKDTQYF TGCGCCAGCAGCCCCCGGGACTTCAAAGATACGCAGTATTTT TRBJ2-3 NA TRBV5-1 NA 14
CASSPTEEETQYF TGTGCCAGCAGCCCGACAGAGGAAGAGACCCAGTACTTC TRBJ2-5 NA TRBV5-4 NA 13
CASSYSRGGTEAFF TGTGCCAGCAGTTACTCGAGGGGGGGCACTGAAGCTTTCTTT TRBJ1-1 NA TRBV6-7 NA 14
CATSRDSGGTHEQYF TGTGCCACCAGCAGAGACAGCGGGGGGACCCACGAGCAGTACTTC TRBJ2-7 TRBD2 TRBV15 NA 15
CASSPSGSGGDTQYF TGTGCCAGCAGCCCATCGGGTAGCGGGGGCGATACGCAGTATTTT TRBJ2-3 TRBD2 TRBV28 NA 15
CASSYIGVNTEAFF TGTGCCAGTAGTTACATCGGGGTGAACACTGAAGCTTTCTTT TRBJ1-1 NA TRBV19 once 14
CASSDGTDRNTIYF TGTGCCAGCAGCGATGGGACAGATAGAAACACCATATATTTT TRBJ1-3 TRBD1 TRBV9 NA 14
CASSPPRFSGNTIYF TGTGCCAGCAGTCCCCCTCGGTTTTCTGGAAACACCATATATTTT TRBJ1-3 NA TRBV6-5 NA 15
CASSPRTSGGVSDTQYF TGTGCCAGCAGCCCGCGGACTAGCGGGGGGGTATCTGATACGCAGTATTTT TRBJ2-3 TRBD2 TRBV7-2 NA 17
CASRTGGSYNEQFF TGTGCCAGCAGAACAGGGGGTTCCTACAATGAGCAGTTCTTC TRBJ2-1 TRBD1 TRBV6-5 NA 14
CASSLPAGGLGELFF TGTGCCAGCAGTTTACCAGCGGGGGGTTTAGGGGAGCTGTTTTTT TRBJ2-2 TRBD2 TRBV28 NA 15
CASSMGLAGTLQETQYF TGTGCCAGCAGCATGGGACTAGCGGGGACCCTCCAAGAGACCCAGTACTTC TRBJ2-5 TRBD2 TRBV7-2 NA 17
CASSPDRGLRGSSGNTIYF TGTGCCAGCAGCCCAGACAGGGGCCTACGGGGAAGCTCTGGAAACACCATATATTTT TRBJ1-3 TRBD1 TRBV11-2 NA 19
CASSNQGSGGAHEQYF TGTGCCAGCAGTAACCAGGGGAGCGGGGGGGCCCACGAGCAGTACTTC TRBJ2-7 TRBD2 TRBV6-6 NA 16
CSAGQGVYEQYF TGCAGCGCCGGACAGGGGGTCTACGAGCAGTACTTC TRBJ2-7 TRBD1 TRBV29-1 NA 12
CASSSRLAYEQYF TGTGCCAGCAGCTCCCGGTTGGCCTACGAGCAGTACTTC TRBJ2-7 NA TRBV7-9 NA 13
CASSLGLAGGSRAKNIQYF TGTGCCAGCAGCTTGGGGCTAGCGGGGGGCTCCCGGGCCAAAAACATTCAGTACTTC TRBJ2-4 TRBD2 TRBV11-2 NA 19
CASSSGNSPLHF TGTGCCAGCAGCTCTGGCAATTCACCCCTCCACTTT TRBJ1-6 NA TRBV6-1 few 12
CASSLSGTQQYF TGTGCCAGCAGCCTCTCAGGGACACAGCAGTATTTT TRBJ2-3 NA TRBV7-6 NA 12
CASSLVGQGQTEAFF TGTGCCAGCAGCTTAGTGGGGCAGGGCCAGACTGAAGCTTTCTTT TRBJ1-1 NA TRBV7-2 once 15
CAIGTSGVGETQYF TGTGCCATTGGGACTAGCGGGGTTGGGGAGACCCAGTACTTC TRBJ2-5 TRBD2 TRBV10-3 NA 14
CASSSGLAGWNEQFF TGTGCCAGCAGCTCCGGACTAGCGGGGTGGAATGAGCAGTTCTTC TRBJ2-1 TRBD2 TRBV7-3 NA 15
CASTFIPGSPLHF TGTGCCAGCACTTTTATCCCAGGATCACCCCTCCACTTT TRBJ1-6 NA TRBV28 NA 13
CSVERDYGHTF TGCAGCGTTGAAAGGGACTATGGCCACACCTTC TRBJ1-2 NA TRBV29-1 NA 11
CASSQDRDSPLHF TGTGCCAGCAGCCAAGACAGAGATTCACCCCTCCACTTT TRBJ1-6 NA TRBV7-8 NA 13
CASSWRGGGSSYNEQFF TGTGCCAGCAGCTGGAGGGGGGGAGGAAGCTCCTACAATGAGCAGTTCTTC TRBJ2-1 NA TRBV7-2 NA 17
CATDGGGRYEQYF TGTGCCACCGACGGGGGGGGCCGCTACGAGCAGTACTTC TRBJ2-7 TRBD2 TRBV28 once 13
CASSQMTGDTGELFF TGTGCCAGCAGCCAAATGACAGGGGACACCGGGGAGCTGTTTTTT TRBJ2-2 TRBD1 TRBV4-2 NA 15
CASRGTGTWQYF TGTGCCAGCAGGGGGACAGGGACATGGCAGTACTTC TRBJ2-7 TRBD1 TRBV6-1 NA 12
CASSDREAGELFF TGTGCCAGCAGTGACAGGGAGGCCGGGGAGCTGTTTTTT TRBJ2-2 NA TRBV6-4 few 13
CASSSGVDEKLFF TGTGCCAGCAGTAGCGGGGTCGACGAAAAACTGTTTTTT TRBJ1-4 NA TRBV27 NA 13
CAWSDRGTEAFF TGTGCCTGGAGCGACAGGGGCACTGAAGCTTTCTTT TRBJ1-1 TRBD1 TRBV30 NA 12
CASSLNQGRNTIYF TGTGCCAGCAGCTTAAATCAGGGGCGAAACACCATATATTTT TRBJ1-3 NA TRBV11-2 NA 14
CAWNGTGEGNVDQPQHF TGTGCCTGGAATGGGACAGGGGAAGGGAATGTAGATCAGCCCCAGCATTTT TRBJ1-5 TRBD1 TRBV30 NA 17
CASSVDLGTSGGAVNTDTQYF TGTGCCAGCAGCGTAGATTTAGGGACTAGCGGGGGGGCTGTCAACACAGATACGCAGTATTTT TRBJ2-3 TRBD2 TRBV9 NA 21
CASSQAAQAYNSPLHF TGCGCCAGCAGCCAAGCCGCCCAGGCCTATAATTCACCCCTCCACTTT TRBJ1-6 NA TRBV4-1 NA 16
CASALGEGGYGYTF TGTGCCAGCGCCTTGGGGGAGGGTGGATATGGCTACACCTTC TRBJ1-2 NA TRBV6-1 few 14
CASSQELSSTETQYF TGTGCCAGCAGCCAAGAGTTGTCTAGTACCGAGACCCAGTACTTC TRBJ2-5 NA TRBV4-2 NA 15
CASEGSQETQYF TGTGCTAGTGAGGGGTCCCAAGAGACCCAGTACTTC TRBJ2-5 NA TRBV12-5 NA 12
CASQKGGNSYEQYF TGTGCCAGCCAAAAAGGGGGAAACTCCTACGAGCAGTACTTC TRBJ2-7 NA TRBV27 NA 14
CASSLGRNTGELFF TGTGCCAGCAGCTTAGGGAGGAACACCGGGGAGCTGTTTTTT TRBJ2-2 NA TRBV7-2 NA 14